This is a list of T cell receptor beta chains from one sample in a study of T cell responses to AZD1222 COVID-19 vaccine. The data were produced by immunoSEQ multiplex PCR, yet TCRdb's version contains in-frame clones alone and is incomplete. This sample has over 100,000 clones, with 85% to 90% found just once. Sequenced material: peripheral blood, taken on day 0 of AZD1222 vaccination. The receptors were sampled from an adult in good health. The CDR3 runs from the conserved cysteine through the conserved F or W. Each record gives: D gene, V gene, CDR3 protein. The D gene is left open where the match is weak.

>.|TRBV21-1
CASSKSARRGDQPQHF
>.|TRBV5-1
CASSPGAYNSPLHF
>.|TRBV5-6
CASSLPSSGNTIYF
>.|TRBV7-2
CASSSLYSDTQYF
>.|TRBV6-5
CASEGGGIPGNTIYF
>.|TRBV24-1
CATSDPKALMLPETQYF
>.|TRBV30
CASTGGPSIHEQYF
>.|TRBV30
CAWSSRATYEQYF
>.|TRBV5-1
CASSLAGTSYGYTF
>.|TRBV2
CASTRSHSYNEQFF
>TRBD1|TRBV4-1
CASSHPGAETGVGYTF
>.|TRBV2
CASSDRVYNEQFF
>.|TRBV2
CASSEIGGYQPQHF
>.|TRBV5-6
CASSSWPELYEQYF
>TRBD1|TRBV5-1
CASSYSGTAGNTIYF
>.|TRBV2
CASSVYRDTEAFF
>TRBD2|TRBV11-2
CASSIITGTSGINEQFF
>TRBD1|TRBV5-6
CASSSDRVSEQYF
>TRBD1|TRBV28
CASSSSGTGSWEQYF
>.|TRBV9
CASSVGRKGRANYGYTF
>TRBD1|TRBV11-3
CASSHRTGGGEKLFF
>.|TRBV2
CASSGGDSIDEQFF
>.|TRBV5-4
CASSSRGTTDTQYF
>TRBD1|TRBV3-1/TRBV3-2
CASSQTGLGGYTF
>.|TRBV3-1/TRBV3-2
CASSQDWDLGYTF
>.|TRBV2
CASSGGLEAIF
>TRBD1|TRBV5-1
CASSSGTGNYYGYTF
>.|TRBV12-3/TRBV12-4
CASRRTVTLGYTF
>.|TRBV19
CASSIAPYGYTF
>TRBD1|TRBV6-5
CASRRQGEETQYF
>TRBD1|TRBV7-2
CASSVRGLQPQHF
>.|TRBV18
CASATRRGATEAFF
>.|TRBV11-2
CASSPNWAGLNEQFF
>.|TRBV27
CASSPMGGGLGEQFF
>TRBD1|TRBV27
CASSLRGDRGNTEAFF
>TRBD2|TRBV19
CASSMLTSGSHEQYF
>TRBD2|TRBV6-5
CASPLREYWNEQFF
>TRBD2|TRBV5-1
CASSLDGGIRYEQYF
>.|TRBV19
CASSPDGQFGPLFGYTF
>TRBD1|TRBV7-6
CASSFGTGNNEQFF
>.|TRBV6-5
CASGWREVGGYTF
>.|TRBV6-6
CASSHLGGRQGQPQHF
>.|TRBV9
CASSVTGRSYEQYF
>.|TRBV4-2
CASSQDRLGTEAFF
>.|TRBV29-1
CSGQHATDTQYF
>.|TRBV9
CASSVGASQTYEQYF
>TRBD1|TRBV6-5
CASSYVRTGGGYGYTF
>.|TRBV9
CASSVVSSWGGELFF
>.|TRBV30
CAWSREGDNTEAFF
>TRBD1|TRBV28
CASRTGQGNYEQYF
>.|TRBV19
CASSIGEGVKWPQHF
>.|TRBV4-1
CASSQDWPSEETQYF
>TRBD1|TRBV7-6
CASSEGQGTEAFF
>TRBD1|TRBV7-8
CASSFHRGLDEKLFF
>.|TRBV19
CASSPFGQNTEAFF